The 15 T cell receptor beta chains listed next were all sequenced from one sample in a study of lymphopenia after photon versus proton radiotherapy. Only in-frame clones appear in the TCRdb table, and some are missing; sequencing was by immunoSEQ multiplex PCR. Here the sample spans 30,000 to 35,000 clones, about 88% being singletons. This material consisted of peripheral blood, taken from a patient treated with proton-based radiotherapy. These receptors all come from a woman in her 70s with pancreatic cancer. Some clones in this sample may be carry-over from other donors' samples.

This clone was seen once. This sequence joins TRBV7-9 and TRBJ2-7, with no clear D. Trimming cost V 5 bases and J 3 bases, with 5 bases left between them. This CDR3 is built from 11 residues. The germline CDR1 and CDR2 sequences are SEHNR and FQNEAQ (reference sequence). The CDR3, as DNA: TGTGCCAGCAGCGACCGCTACGAGCAGTACTTC. Translated, it gives CASSDRYEQYF.

This clone has a single count. V gene TRBV6-5 combines with J gene TRBJ2-3; D ambiguous. The CDR3 covers 14 residues. Germline V lookup: CDR1 MNHEY, CDR2 SVGAGI. The V gene lost 0 bases and the J gene lost 4 bases, with 8 bases spanning the gap. The CDR3 coding sequence is TGTGCCAGCAGTTACTCGAAACTATCAGATACGCAGTATTTT. Protein sequence: CASSYSKLSDTQYF.

The V gene is TRBV5-1, the J gene TRBJ2-5; 9 nucleotides align to TRBD1. Germline lookup yields CDR1 SGHRS and CDR2 YFSETQ. V gave up 5 bases and J gave up 5 bases; unmatched junction bases: 13. The CDR3 has 16 residues. The CDR3 here is CASSLPRDRERETQYF. The CDR3 bases are TGCGCCAGCAGTTTACCCAGGGACAGGGAGAGGGAGACCCAGTACTTC.

This chain connects TRBV7-2 to TRBJ2-5, with D perhaps TRBD1 or TRBD2 (5 bases each). Germline CDR1 is SGHTA and CDR2 is FQGNSA. Trimming cost V 1 base and J 2 bases, with 11 bases left between them. This CDR3 is built from 15 residues. The CDR3: CASSLGPGSQETQYF. CDR3 DNA: TGTGCCAGCAGCTTAGGCCCAGGGAGTCAAGAGACCCAGTACTTC.

This rearrangement joins TRBV18 to TRBJ1-5; D uncertain. The CDR3 runs to 14 residues. V was cut by 3 bases and J by 4 bases, with 10 bases left in between. Germline values: CDR1 KGHSH, CDR2 LQKENI. The CDR3 loop reads CASSPGTDNQPQHF. CDR3 coding DNA: TGTGCCAGCTCACCGGGAACCGATAATCAGCCCCAGCATTTT.

The chain joins TRBV4-2 to TRBJ2-1; D gene uncertain. Germline lookup yields CDR1 LGHNA and CDR2 YNFKEQ. This CDR3 has 15 amino acids. With 4 bases removed from V and 5 bases from J, the gap between germline ends came to 15 bases. The CDR3 loop reads CASSPKDGLDNEQFF. CDR3 sequence (DNA): TGTGCCAGCAGCCCAAAAGATGGCCTAGACAATGAGCAGTTCTTC.

The rearrangement uses TRBV10-3 and TRBJ2-7; 9 bases align to TRBD1. The length of the CDR3 is 14 residues. V shed 10 bases, J shed 3 bases, and the junction held 10 bases outside the gene matches. Germline loops: CDR1 ENHRY, CDR2 SYGVKD. CDR3 residues: CATGQGTHLYEQYF. The CDR3 DNA reads TGTGCCACAGGACAGGGGACGCATCTCTACGAGCAGTACTTC.

The J gene is TRBJ1-4, the V gene TRBV5-5; TRBD1 might be the D (6 bases). This CDR3 is 14 amino acids long. The ends were cut back, 2 bases at V and 7 bases at J, with 12 bases in the middle. Germline V gives CDR1 SGHKS, CDR2 YYEKEE (reference sequence). The CDR3 coding sequence is TGTGCCAGCAGCTTTCAGGTGGACAGTGAAAAACTGTTTTTT. Protein: CASSFQVDSEKLFF.

The chain combines TRBV5-1 with TRBJ1-5, with 7 bases that match TRBD1. The CDR3 extends over 15 amino acids. V trimming: 5 bases; J trimming: 1 base; junction bases outside the gene matches: 6. The germline V gene has CDR1 SGHRS and CDR2 YFSETQ. The CDR3 DNA reads TGCGCCAGCAGTCCTGGACAGGTCAGCAATCAGCCCCAGCATTTT. Translation gives CASSPGQVSNQPQHF.

Only a few counts were recorded for this clone. V gene TRBV27 combines with J gene TRBJ2-3; 7 positions match TRBD2. CDR3 length: 16 amino acids. Germline V gives CDR1 MNHEY, CDR2 SMNVEV (reference sequence). The junction had 12 bases not matched to a gene; V was cut back by 4 bases and J by 5 bases. Written as DNA, the CDR3 is TGTGCCAGCAGTTCCCGGGGGTTGGGGGGGTTAGATACGCAGTATTTT. Its translation is CASSSRGLGGLDTQYF.

This clone was counted once. J is TRBJ2-3 and V is TRBV25-1; 11 bases fit TRBD2. Germline CDR1 reads MGHDK; CDR2 reads SYGVNS. The CDR3 runs 16 residues. The V gene end was trimmed by 5 bases and the J gene end by 6 bases; junction bases not matched to a gene: 10. The DNA of the CDR3 is TGTGCCAGCAGTCATACCTTAGCGGGAGGGCCTGATACGCAGTATTTT. It specifies CASSHTLAGGPDTQYF.

V and J are TRBV6-5 and TRBJ2-1; 9 bases map to TRBD1. The CDR3 sequence is 13 residues long. Losses at the gene ends were 6 bases for V and 11 bases for J; bases not matched to a gene: 8. In germline, CDR1 is MNHEY, CDR2 SVGAGI. The CDR3 region has the DNA TGTGCCAGCAGACAGGGGGCTGAGGGCCAGCAGTTCTTC. Its protein is CASRQGAEGQQFF.

The V call is TRBV30, the J call TRBJ2-3, with a tentative D call TRBD2 (6 bases). V was clipped by 1 base and J by 2 bases, with 10 bases between them. CDR1 is GTSNPN, CDR2 SVGIG, per germline (reference sequence). This CDR3 has 14 residues. In nucleotides, the CDR3 is TGTGCCTGGAGTGGGGGACTCCACACAGATACGCAGTATTTT. Translating it yields CAWSGGLHTDTQYF.

This rearrangement joins TRBV11-3 to TRBJ1-1; D unclear. Trimming shortened V by 1 base and J by 0 bases, and 9 bases separated the two germline ends. The CDR3 consists of 15 residues. Germline lookup yields CDR1 SGHNT and CDR2 YENEEA. Written as DNA, the CDR3 is TGTGCCAGCAGCTTAGGGCAGACGATGAACACTGAAGCTTTCTTT. Its translation: CASSLGQTMNTEAFF.

V gene TRBV5-1 combines with J gene TRBJ2-3, with 12 bases lining up with TRBD2. V trimming: 5 bases; J trimming: 0 bases; junction bases outside the gene matches: 4. CDR3 size: 16 residues. Germline CDR1 SGHRS, CDR2 YFSETQ. The CDR3 reads CASRRTSGISTDTQYF. The CDR3 nucleotides are TGCGCCAGCAGACGGACTAGCGGGATAAGCACAGATACGCAGTATTTT.